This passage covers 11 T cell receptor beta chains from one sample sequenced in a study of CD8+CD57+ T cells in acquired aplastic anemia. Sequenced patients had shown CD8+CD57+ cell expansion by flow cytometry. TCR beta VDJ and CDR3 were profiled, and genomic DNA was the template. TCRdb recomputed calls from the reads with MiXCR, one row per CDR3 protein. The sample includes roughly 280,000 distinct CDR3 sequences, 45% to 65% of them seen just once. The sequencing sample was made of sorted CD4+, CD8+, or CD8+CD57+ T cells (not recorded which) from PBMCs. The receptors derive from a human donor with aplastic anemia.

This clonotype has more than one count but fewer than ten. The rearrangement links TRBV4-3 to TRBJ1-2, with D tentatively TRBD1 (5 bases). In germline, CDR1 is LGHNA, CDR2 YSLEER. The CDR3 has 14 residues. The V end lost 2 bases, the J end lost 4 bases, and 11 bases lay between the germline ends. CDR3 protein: CASSQYGGRYGYTF. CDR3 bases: TGCGCCAGCAGCCAATACGGGGGACGCTATGGCTACACCTTC.

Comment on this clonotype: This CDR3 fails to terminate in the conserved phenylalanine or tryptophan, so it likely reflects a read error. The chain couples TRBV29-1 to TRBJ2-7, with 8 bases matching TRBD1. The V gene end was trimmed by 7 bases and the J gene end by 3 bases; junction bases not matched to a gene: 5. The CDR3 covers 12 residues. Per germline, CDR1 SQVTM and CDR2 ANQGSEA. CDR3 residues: CSGTTGGYEQYL. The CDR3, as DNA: TGCAGCGGTACCACAGGGGGCTACGAGCAGTACCTC.

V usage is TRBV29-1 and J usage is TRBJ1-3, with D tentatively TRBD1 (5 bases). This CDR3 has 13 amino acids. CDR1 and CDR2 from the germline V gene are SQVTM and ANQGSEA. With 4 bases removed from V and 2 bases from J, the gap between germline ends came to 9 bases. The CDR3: CSVGQLTGNTIYF. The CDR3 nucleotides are TGCAGCGTTGGACAGCTAACTGGAAACACCATATATTTT.

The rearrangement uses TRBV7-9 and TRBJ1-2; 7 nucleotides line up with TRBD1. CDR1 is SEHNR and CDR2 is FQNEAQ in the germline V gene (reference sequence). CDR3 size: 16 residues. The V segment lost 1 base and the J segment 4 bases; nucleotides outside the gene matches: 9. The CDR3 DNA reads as TGTGCCAGCAGCTTAGAACCCAGGGGGTTGGCCTATGGCTACACCTTC. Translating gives CASSLEPRGLAYGYTF.

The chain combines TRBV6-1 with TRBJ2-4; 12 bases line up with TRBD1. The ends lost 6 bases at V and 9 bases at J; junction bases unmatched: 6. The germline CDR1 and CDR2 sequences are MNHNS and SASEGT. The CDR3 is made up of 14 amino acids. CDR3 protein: CASSRGTGGTIQYF. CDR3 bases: TGTGCCAGCAGCCGCGGGACAGGGGGCACCATTCAGTACTTC.

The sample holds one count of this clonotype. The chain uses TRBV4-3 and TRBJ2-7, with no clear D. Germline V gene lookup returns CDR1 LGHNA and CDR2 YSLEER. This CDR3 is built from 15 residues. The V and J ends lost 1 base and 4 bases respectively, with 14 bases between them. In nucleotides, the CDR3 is TGCGCCAGCAGCCAAGCACCCCTGGAGAGTTACGAGCAGTACTTC. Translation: CASSQAPLESYEQYF.

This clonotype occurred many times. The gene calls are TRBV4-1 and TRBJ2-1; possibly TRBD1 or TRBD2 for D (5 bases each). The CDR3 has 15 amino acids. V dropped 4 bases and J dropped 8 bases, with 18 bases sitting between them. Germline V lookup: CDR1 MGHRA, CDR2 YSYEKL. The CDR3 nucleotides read TGCGCCAGCAGCCCACGGGGCTCGGTTGTTTATGAGCAGTTCTTC. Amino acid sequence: CASSPRGSVVYEQFF.

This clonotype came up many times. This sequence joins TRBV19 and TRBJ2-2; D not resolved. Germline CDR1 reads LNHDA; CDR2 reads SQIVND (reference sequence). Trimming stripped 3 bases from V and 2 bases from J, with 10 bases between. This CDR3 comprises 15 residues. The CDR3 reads CASSIIGYNTGELFF. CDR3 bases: TGTGCCAGTAGTATTATCGGTTACAACACCGGGGAGCTGTTTTTT.

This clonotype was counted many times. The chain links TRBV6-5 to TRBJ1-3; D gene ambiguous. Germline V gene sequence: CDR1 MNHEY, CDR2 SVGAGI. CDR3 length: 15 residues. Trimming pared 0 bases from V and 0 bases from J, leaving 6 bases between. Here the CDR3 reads CASSYSAASGNTIYF. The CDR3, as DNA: TGTGCCAGCAGTTACTCAGCGGCCTCTGGAAACACCATATATTTT.

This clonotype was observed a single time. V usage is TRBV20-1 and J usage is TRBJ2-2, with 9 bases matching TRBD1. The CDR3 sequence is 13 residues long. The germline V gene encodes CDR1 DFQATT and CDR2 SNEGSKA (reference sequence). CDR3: CSAGQGNTGELFF. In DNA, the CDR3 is TGCAGCGCGGGACAGGGGAACACCGGGGAGCTGTTTTTT.

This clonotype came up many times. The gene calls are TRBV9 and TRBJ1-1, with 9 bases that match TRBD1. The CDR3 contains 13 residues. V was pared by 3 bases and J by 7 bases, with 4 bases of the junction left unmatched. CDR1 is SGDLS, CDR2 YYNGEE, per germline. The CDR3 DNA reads TGTGCCAGCAGCGGACAGGGACAGGGTGAAGCTTTCTTT. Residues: CASSGQGQGEAFF. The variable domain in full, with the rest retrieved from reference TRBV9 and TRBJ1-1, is DSGVTQTPKHLITATGQRVTLRCSPRSGDLSVYWYQQSLDQGLQFLIQYYNGEERAKGNILERFSAQQFPDLHSELNLSSLELGDSALYFCASSGQGQGEAFFGQGTRLTVV.